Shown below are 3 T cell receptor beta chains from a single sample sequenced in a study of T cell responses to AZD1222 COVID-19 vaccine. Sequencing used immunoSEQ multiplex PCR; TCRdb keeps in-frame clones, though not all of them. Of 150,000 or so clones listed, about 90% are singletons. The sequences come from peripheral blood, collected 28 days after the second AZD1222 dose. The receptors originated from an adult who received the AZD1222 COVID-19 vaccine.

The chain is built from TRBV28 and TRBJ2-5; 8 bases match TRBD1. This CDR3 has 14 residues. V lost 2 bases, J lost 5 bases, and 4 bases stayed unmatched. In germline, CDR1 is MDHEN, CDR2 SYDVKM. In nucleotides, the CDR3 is TGTGCCAGCAGTTTACAGGGGGCTAGCGAGACCCAGTACTTC. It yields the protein CASSLQGASETQYF.

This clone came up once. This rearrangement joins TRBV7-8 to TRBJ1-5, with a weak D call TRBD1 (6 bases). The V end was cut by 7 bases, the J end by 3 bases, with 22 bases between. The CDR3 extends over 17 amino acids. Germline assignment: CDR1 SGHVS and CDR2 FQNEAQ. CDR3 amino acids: CASTGLGGGRNNQPQHF. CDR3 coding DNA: TGTGCCAGCACCGGTCTGGGAGGGGGTAGGAACAATCAGCCCCAGCATTTT. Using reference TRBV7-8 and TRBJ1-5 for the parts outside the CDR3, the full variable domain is GAGVSQSPRYKVAKRGQDVALRCDPISGHVSLFWYQQALGQGPEFLTYFQNEAQLDKSGLPSDRFFAERPEGSVSTLKIQRTQQEDSAVYLCASTGLGGGRNNQPQHFGDGTRLSIL.

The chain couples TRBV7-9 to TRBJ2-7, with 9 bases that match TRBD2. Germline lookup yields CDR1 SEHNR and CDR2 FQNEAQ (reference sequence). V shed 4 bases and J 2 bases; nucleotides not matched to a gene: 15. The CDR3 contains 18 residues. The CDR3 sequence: CASSSASHRLAEAYEQYF. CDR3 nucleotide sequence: TGTGCCAGCAGCTCGGCCTCCCATAGACTAGCGGAGGCCTACGAGCAGTACTTC.